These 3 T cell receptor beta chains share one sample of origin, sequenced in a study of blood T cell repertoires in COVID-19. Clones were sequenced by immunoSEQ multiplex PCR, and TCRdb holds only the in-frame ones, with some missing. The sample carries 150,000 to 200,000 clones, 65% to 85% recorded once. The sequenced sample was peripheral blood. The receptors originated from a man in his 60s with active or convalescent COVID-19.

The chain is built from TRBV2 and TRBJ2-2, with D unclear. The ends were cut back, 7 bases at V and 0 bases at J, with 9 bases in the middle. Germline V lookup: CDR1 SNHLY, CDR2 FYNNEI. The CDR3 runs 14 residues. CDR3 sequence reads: CASTRDTNTGELFF. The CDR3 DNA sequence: TGTGCCAGCACTCGCGACACGAACACCGGGGAGCTGTTTTTT.

CDR3 region: CASSQGGAIQETQYF. The CDR3 region has the DNA TGTGCCAGCAGCCAAGGCGGGGCGATCCAAGAGACCCAGTACTTC. The chain combines TRBV3-1 (or the pseudogene TRBV3-2) with TRBJ2-5; D possibly corresponds to TRBD2 (6 bases). Germline CDR1 reads LGHDT; CDR2 reads YNNKEL (reference sequence). This CDR3 region has 15 residues. The V end lost 1 base, the J end lost 1 base, and 10 bases lay between the germline ends.

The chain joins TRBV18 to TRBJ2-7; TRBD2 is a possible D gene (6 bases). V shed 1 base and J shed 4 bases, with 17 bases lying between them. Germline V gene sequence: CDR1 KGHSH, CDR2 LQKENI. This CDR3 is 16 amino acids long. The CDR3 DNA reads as TGTGCCAGCTCACCACTCCCACTAGCCGGGGCGTACGAGCAGTACTTC. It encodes CASSPLPLAGAYEQYF.